These 9 T cell receptor beta chains were all obtained from the same sample, sequenced in a study of molecular identifiers for immune sequencing clone quantification. Each CDR3 protein gets one entry after TCRdb re-called the PCR reads with MiXCR. Of a few hundred thousand distinct CDR3 sequences listed, 24% are singletons. Sequencing input: naive CD8+ T cells from blood, with Jurkat cell RNA spiked in. Subset indicated: FACS-sorted CD8+CD4-CCR7+CD45RA+ naive T cells. Receptor source: a human donor in good health. Some libraries in this study had Jurkat cell RNA spiked in.

This clonotype appeared many times. The CDR3 region is CASSYQEKLFF. The DNA for the CDR3 is TGTGCCAGCAGTTATCAGGAAAAACTGTTTTTT. The chain carries TRBV6-6 and TRBJ1-4; D unclear. Germline values: CDR1 MNHNY, CDR2 SVGAGI (reference sequence). V lost 3 bases to trimming and J lost 8 bases, with 4 bases between them. This CDR3 contains 11 residues.

This chain links TRBV5-8 with TRBJ2-7; 9 bases match TRBD1. The V segment lost 4 bases and the J segment 4 bases; nucleotides outside the gene matches: 9. The CDR3 loop spans 15 amino acids. From germline, CDR1 is SGHTS and CDR2 YDEGEE. CDR3 region: CASSTPQGAPYEQYF. CDR3 in DNA: TGTGCCAGCAGCACCCCACAGGGGGCTCCTTACGAGCAGTACTTC.

This clonotype was detected once. As DNA, the CDR3 is TGTGCCAGCAGCACTACCCTGACCTACGAGCAGTACTTC. This encodes CASSTTLTYEQYF. The chain is built from TRBV3-1 and TRBJ2-7; D call uncertain. V was clipped by 5 bases and J by 2 bases, with 10 bases between them. This CDR3 spans 13 amino acids. CDR1 and CDR2 (germline): LGHDT, YNNKEL (reference sequence).

Note on this clonotype: A single base separates this from a much larger clone, so it may be a read error. CDR3 region: CAGSLEGSELAKNIQYF. In nucleotides, the CDR3 is TGCGCCGGCAGCTTGGAGGGGTCAGAATTAGCCAAAAACATTCAGTACTTC. The chain links TRBV5-1 to TRBJ2-4, with D maybe TRBD2 (6 bases). This CDR3 spans 17 amino acids. Germline V lookup: CDR1 SGHRS, CDR2 YFSETQ.

This clonotype was seen at least ten times. V usage is TRBV2 and J usage is TRBJ1-2; D remains ambiguous. There are 14 residues in the CDR3. Germline CDR1 SNHLY, CDR2 FYNNEI. Trimming pared 10 bases from V and 3 bases from J, leaving 18 bases between. The CDR3 here is CANLETQDYYGYTF. The DNA of the CDR3 is TGTGCCAACTTAGAGACACAAGATTACTATGGCTACACCTTC.

The J gene is TRBJ2-5, the V gene TRBV12-3 or TRBV12-4; TRBD1 might be the D (5 bases). This CDR3 has 15 residues. Trimming took off 2 bases at V and 2 bases at J, with 12 bases between the two ends. The CDR3 reads CASSLNPPGQETQYF. In DNA form, the CDR3 reads TGTGCCAGCAGTTTAAATCCTCCAGGGCAAGAGACCCAGTACTTC.

On this clonotype itself: A read error may account for a junction end that differs from germline. The chain recombines TRBV4-1 with TRBJ1-2; 9 positions agree with TRBD1. CDR1 is MGHRA, CDR2 YSYEKL, per germline. The CDR3 is 13 residues long. CDR3 DNA: TGCGCCAGCAGGACAGGGGGAGCGAGTGGCTGCACCTTC. This gives the protein CASRTGGASGCTF.

For this clonotype: The conserved phenylalanine or tryptophan normally closing the CDR3 is absent here, so this likely arose from a read error. The chain employs TRBV4-1 and TRBJ2-7; 8 bases align to TRBD1. Unmatched junction bases numbered 7, after V lost 1 base and J lost 2 bases. The CDR3 is 16 amino acids. Germline values: CDR1 MGHRA, CDR2 YSYEKL. The CDR3, as DNA: TGCGCCAGCAGCCAAGGAAAGGCGGGACAGGCCTACGAGCAGTACCTC. Translating gives CASSQGKAGQAYEQYL.

This clonotype turned up a few times. As DNA, the CDR3 is TGTGCCAGCAGCTATGGAGGGAGCTTAGGGTATGAGCAGTTCTTC. Protein: CASSYGGSLGYEQFF. J is TRBJ2-1 and V is TRBV7-2; tentatively, D is TRBD2 (6 bases). The germline gives CDR1 SGHTA, CDR2 FQGNSA. V dropped 4 bases and J dropped 8 bases, with 18 bases sitting between them. This CDR3 has 15 residues.